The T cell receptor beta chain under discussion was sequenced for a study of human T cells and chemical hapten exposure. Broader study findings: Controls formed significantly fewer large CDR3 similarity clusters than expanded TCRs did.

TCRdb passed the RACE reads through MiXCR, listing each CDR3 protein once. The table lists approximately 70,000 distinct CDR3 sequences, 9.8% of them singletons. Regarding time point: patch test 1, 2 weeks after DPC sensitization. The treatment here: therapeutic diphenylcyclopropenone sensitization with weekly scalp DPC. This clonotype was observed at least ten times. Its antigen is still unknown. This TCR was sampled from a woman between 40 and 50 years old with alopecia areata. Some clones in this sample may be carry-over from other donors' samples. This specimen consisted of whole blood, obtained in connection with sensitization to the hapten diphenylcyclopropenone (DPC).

CDR3 sequence reads: CASSLGSALYNEQFF. For the CDR3, the DNA is TGCGCCAGCAGCTTAGGGTCGGCCCTTTACAATGAGCAGTTCTTC. The chain has TRBV5-1 and TRBJ2-1; no reliable D call. Germline values: CDR1 SGHRS, CDR2 YFSETQ. Trimming left V 2 bases short and J 4 bases short, with 13 bases between. The CDR3 length is 15 residues. Supplemented by reference TRBV5-1 and TRBJ2-1, the full variable domain reads KAGVTQTPRYLIKTRGQQVTLSCSPISGHRSVSWYQQTPGQGLQFLFEYFSETQRNKGNFPGRFSGRQFSNSRSEMNVSTLELGDSALYLCASSLGSALYNEQFFGPGTRLTVL.